This T cell receptor beta chain derives from a study of CD8 T cells in ankylosing spondylitis. From the 5' RACE reads, TCRdb called clonotypes with MiXCR, one entry per CDR3 protein. This sample has around 340,000 distinct CDR3 sequences, with 20% found just once. The V gene lost 0 bases and the J gene lost 3 bases, with 12 bases spanning the gap. CDR1 is DFQATT, CDR2 SNEGSKA, per germline (reference sequence). This CDR3 is built from 14 residues. This clonotype originated in a male donor with ankylosing spondylitis or in good health (not recorded which). V gene TRBV20-1 combines with J gene TRBJ2-7; D is unclear. Sequencing was performed on blood, either unsorted or a sorted T cell fraction (not recorded which). DNA of the CDR3: TGCAGTGCTAGAGATCGTGGCAGGTTCTACGAGCAGTACTTC. Translating it yields CSARDRGRFYEQYF.